These 30 T cell receptor beta chains were all obtained from the same sample, sequenced in a study of cytomegalovirus exposure and HLA in healthy donors. With 60 Vbeta and 13 Jbeta primers, the PCR was carried out. Libraries were prepared by immunoSEQ multiplex PCR; TCRdb keeps only in-frame clonotypes and omits some of them. The repertoire holds tens of thousands of clones, 70% to 85% seen once, with 2.5% to 3.5% in the top ten. Sequenced: PBMCs. The source of these receptors is a woman aged 35 to 49 in good health and CMV-seropositive.

The V and J genes are TRBV6-5 and TRBJ1-2; 11 nucleotides match TRBD1. J lost 6 bases, V lost 6 bases, and 9 bases had no gene match. CDR3 length: 15 amino acids. Germline V CDR1 and CDR2: MNHEY, SVGAGI. The CDR3 reads CASRAAGTGGHGYTF. The CDR3 DNA follows: TGTGCCAGCAGGGCGGCCGGGACAGGGGGTCATGGCTACACCTTC.

The rearrangement links TRBV7-9 to TRBJ2-5; 10 bases match TRBD2. The CDR3 is made up of 16 amino acids. The germline gives CDR1 SEHNR, CDR2 FQNEAQ (reference sequence). The V segment lost 3 bases and the J segment 5 bases; nucleotides outside the gene matches: 9. The CDR3 nucleotides read TGTGCCAGCAGCTTTCTTGGGCTAGCGGGGGACGAGACCCAGTACTTC. The encoded protein is CASSFLGLAGDETQYF.

The chain uses TRBV5-6 and TRBJ1-3, with D possibly being TRBD1 (5 bases). CDR3 length: 15 amino acids. Germline values: CDR1 SGHDT, CDR2 YYEEEE. Trimming left V 2 bases short and J 6 bases short, with 15 bases between. Here the CDR3 reads CASSFKGSLLNTIYF. The CDR3 coding sequence is TGTGCCAGCAGCTTCAAGGGGTCCTTATTAAACACCATATATTTT.

V usage is TRBV4-3 and J usage is TRBJ1-4, with a possible D match to TRBD1 (6 bases). CDR1 is LGHNA, CDR2 YSLEER, per germline. Trimming cost V 4 bases and J 0 bases, with 12 bases left between them. The CDR3 is 16 amino acids. Written as DNA, the CDR3 is TGCGCCAGCAGCCCCAGGGGCCCTGCAACTAATGAAAAACTGTTTTTT. Encoded protein: CASSPRGPATNEKLFF.

The chain recombines TRBV10-3 with TRBJ1-1; TRBD1 matches at 8 bases. CDR1 is ENHRY, CDR2 SYGVKD, per germline. V lost 8 bases to trimming and J lost 1 base; unmatched junction nucleotides: 3. CDR3 length: 13 residues. CDR3 residues: CAIAGQGNTEAFF. The CDR3 DNA reads as TGTGCCATCGCAGGACAGGGGAACACTGAAGCTTTCTTT.

The rearrangement links TRBV5-8 to TRBJ1-1; maybe TRBD1 (5 bases). The CDR3 contains 16 residues. The V end lost 0 bases, the J end lost 3 bases, and 15 bases lay between the germline ends. CDR1 and CDR2 (germline): SGHTS, YDEGEE. The chain's CDR3 is CASSLAVGGGDTEAFF. In DNA form, the CDR3 reads TGTGCCAGCAGCTTGGCCGTCGGGGGTGGTGACACTGAAGCTTTCTTT.

The chain couples TRBV18 to TRBJ2-7; 13 bases line up with TRBD2. CDR3 length equals 17 residues. Looked up from germline, CDR1 is KGHSH and CDR2 is LQKENI. V shed 2 bases, J shed 0 bases, and the junction held 4 bases outside the gene matches. The CDR3 loop reads CASSPGGLAGTSYEQYF. The CDR3 nucleotides read TGTGCCAGCTCACCAGGGGGACTAGCGGGGACCTCCTACGAGCAGTACTTC.

This clone was seen only a few times. In DNA form, the CDR3 reads TGTGCCAGCTCACCCGGGACAGGAGCCTACTATGGCTACACCTTC. It is translated as CASSPGTGAYYGYTF. V is TRBV18 and J is TRBJ1-2; 8 bases map to TRBD1. This CDR3 comprises 15 residues. Looked up from germline, CDR1 is KGHSH and CDR2 is LQKENI. V lost 3 bases to trimming and J lost 3 bases; unmatched junction nucleotides: 6.

About this clone: An end of the junction differs from the germline gene, which may be a read error. The rearrangement joins TRBV2 to TRBJ2-5, with 8 nucleotides matching TRBD2. This CDR3 contains 14 residues. Germline assignment: CDR1 SNHLY and CDR2 FYNNEI. The CDR3 spells CASSPFGGEETRYF. CDR3 coding DNA: TGTGCCAGCAGTCCTTTCGGGGGGGAGGAGACCCGGTACTTC.

The chain links TRBV2 to TRBJ2-6, with 7 bases fitting TRBD2. V was clipped by 4 bases and J by 1 base; unmatched bases: 4. The germline V gene has CDR1 SNHLY and CDR2 FYNNEI. CDR3 length: 16 residues. CDR3 protein: CASSASGGSGANVLTF. In DNA, the CDR3 is TGTGCCAGCAGTGCTAGCGGTGGGTCTGGGGCCAACGTCCTGACTTTC.

This clone came up once. V usage is TRBV6-1 and J usage is TRBJ2-1, with 7 bases fitting TRBD1. J lost 9 bases, V lost 2 bases, and 13 bases had no gene match. From germline, CDR1 is MNHNS and CDR2 SASEGT. CDR3 length: 16 residues. This CDR3 reads CASSERGGQDGGEQFF. As DNA, the CDR3 is TGTGCCAGCAGTGAACGGGGTGGACAGGATGGGGGTGAGCAGTTCTTC.

This clone was observed a handful of times. The chain couples TRBV4-1 to TRBJ2-1; 11 bases map to TRBD2. The germline CDR1 and CDR2 sequences are MGHRA and YSYEKL. The J segment lost 5 bases and the V segment lost 4 bases, leaving 13 bases of the junction unmatched. The CDR3 has 18 amino acids. The DNA for the CDR3 is TGCGCCAGCAGCCCCTACGGGACGTTAGCGGGGGGGGACAATGAGCAGTTCTTC. Translating gives CASSPYGTLAGGDNEQFF.

The gene calls are TRBV6-5 and TRBJ1-3; perhaps TRBD1 as D (5 bases). There are 15 residues in the CDR3. V was trimmed by 4 bases and J by 2 bases, leaving 12 bases between them. Germline V lookup: CDR1 MNHEY, CDR2 SVGAGI. The DNA for the CDR3 is TGTGCCAGCAGTTTGACAGCTTTTGCTGGAAACACCATATATTTT. It codes for CASSLTAFAGNTIYF.

The chain uses TRBV28 and TRBJ2-2, with D perhaps TRBD1 (6 bases). V lost 8 bases to trimming and J lost 1 base, with 17 bases between them. Germline assignment: CDR1 MDHEN and CDR2 SYDVKM. The CDR3 covers 16 residues. CDR3 coding DNA: TGTGCCAGCGGGACACCCAAAGCCGGGAACACCGGGGAGCTGTTTTTT. Translation: CASGTPKAGNTGELFF. The full variable domain, in which reference TRBV28 and TRBJ2-2 provide the parts outside the CDR3, is DVKVTQSSRYLVKRTGEKVFLECVQDMDHENMFWYRQDPGLGLRLIYFSYDVKMKEKGDIPEGYSVSREKKERFSLILESASTNQTSMYLCASGTPKAGNTGELFFGEGSRLTVL.

The chain has TRBV6-5 and TRBJ1-2, with TRBD1 identical over 8 bases. Per the germline V gene, CDR1 is MNHEY and CDR2 is SVGAGI. Losses at the gene ends were 2 bases for V and 4 bases for J; bases not matched to a gene: 6. This CDR3 contains 15 residues. This chain's CDR3 is CASSYLRDRIYGYTF. Here the CDR3 DNA reads TGTGCCAGCAGTTACCTCCGGGACAGGATCTATGGCTACACCTTC.

V gene TRBV19 combines with J gene TRBJ1-1; 9 bases are a match to TRBD1. The CDR3 runs to 17 residues. Per germline, CDR1 LNHDA and CDR2 SQIVND (reference sequence). J lost 3 bases, V lost 8 bases, and 16 bases had no gene match. The CDR3 nucleotides read TGTGCCAGTCGTAAGCTTAGGACAGGGGTGGTGGACACTGAAGCTTTCTTT. Amino acid sequence: CASRKLRTGVVDTEAFF.

The count of this clone is one. This rearrangement joins TRBV2 to TRBJ2-5, with D unresolved. This CDR3 has 15 amino acids. Trimming removed 2 bases at V and 4 bases at J, with 14 bases between. Germline loops: CDR1 SNHLY, CDR2 FYNNEI. In nucleotides, the CDR3 is TGTGCCAGCAGTGAAACGCGGTCAGAACGAGAGACCCAGTACTTC. Protein product: CASSETRSERETQYF. Full variable domain (outside the CDR3, taken from reference TRBV2 and TRBJ2-5): EPEVTQTPSHQVTQMGQEVILRCVPISNHLYFYWYRQILGQKVEFLVSFYNNEISEKSEIFDDQFSVERPDGSNFTLKIRSTKLEDSAMYFCASSETRSERETQYFGPGTRLLVL.

The chain is built from TRBV18 and TRBJ1-2, with 10 bases identical to TRBD1. The CDR3 consists of 15 residues. V lost 0 bases to trimming and J lost 2 bases; unmatched junction nucleotides: 0. Germline V gene sequence: CDR1 KGHSH, CDR2 LQKENI. The CDR3 region has the DNA TGTGCCAGCTCACCACCGGGACAGGGGAACTATGGCTACACCTTC. Translating it yields CASSPPGQGNYGYTF.

V is TRBV7-2 and J is TRBJ1-1, with TRBD1 identical over 9 bases. This CDR3 has 15 residues. V was pared by 5 bases and J by 5 bases, with 9 bases of the junction left unmatched. Germline CDR1 reads SGHTA; CDR2 reads FQGNSA. The CDR3 loop reads CASSPDRGSLTEAFF. The DNA for the CDR3 is TGTGCCAGCAGCCCGGACAGGGGCTCGTTGACTGAAGCTTTCTTT. Together with reference TRBV7-2 and TRBJ1-1, the CDR3 gives the full variable domain: GAGVSQSPSNKVTEKGKDVELRCDPISGHTALYWYRQSLGQGLEFLIYFQGNSAPDKSGLPSDRFSAERTGGSVSTLTIQRTQQEDSAVYLCASSPDRGSLTEAFFGQGTRLTVV.

In the case of this clone: In the same sample, other DNA sequences code for this CDR3. The V gene is TRBV6-4, the J gene TRBJ2-3; 7 positions match TRBD2. Germline-derived CDR1 and CDR2 are MRHNA and SNTAGT. CDR3 length equals 14 residues. Trimming at V came to 0 bases and at J to 4 bases, leaving 1 base not matched to a gene. CDR3 sequence (DNA): TGTGCCAGCAGTGACTCGGGGGGGGCAGATACGCAGTATTTT. It yields the protein CASSDSGGADTQYF.

The chain combines TRBV19 with TRBJ2-5; 9 bases match TRBD1. This CDR3 has 15 amino acids. Trimming took 1 base from V and 6 from J; bases not matched to a gene: 6. Germline V lookup: CDR1 LNHDA, CDR2 SQIVND (reference sequence). This CDR3 is CASSIAHGTGKTQYF. CDR3 nucleotides: TGTGCCAGTAGTATAGCCCATGGGACAGGGAAGACCCAGTACTTC. The full variable domain, in which reference TRBV19 and TRBJ2-5 provide the parts outside the CDR3, is DGGITQSPKYLFRKEGQNVTLSCEQNLNHDAMYWYRQDPGQGLRLIYYSQIVNDFQKGDIAEGYSVSREKKESFPLTVTSAQKNPTAFYLCASSIAHGTGKTQYFGPGTRLLVL.

V gene TRBV6-4 combines with J gene TRBJ2-3, with D possibly matching TRBD1 (6 bases). Germline CDR1 reads MRHNA; CDR2 reads SNTAGT. V gave up 4 bases and J gave up 1 base, with 15 bases separating them. The CDR3 covers 16 residues. The CDR3 is CASSVATGSGTDTQYF. DNA of the CDR3: TGTGCCAGCAGTGTCGCGACAGGATCGGGCACAGATACGCAGTATTTT.

This clone was seen a few times. CDR3 residues: CASSPQYNSPLHF. The CDR3, as DNA: TGTGCCAGCAGTCCACAATATAATTCACCCCTCCACTTT. This chain uses TRBV6-1 with TRBJ1-6; D call uncertain. Deletions cut 5 bases from V and 4 bases from J, with 6 bases between. The CDR3 runs 13 residues. CDR1 and CDR2 (germline): MNHNS, SASEGT.

The chain employs TRBV5-5 and TRBJ2-7; 7 positions match TRBD1. The CDR3 covers 15 residues. The V gene's germline CDR1 is SGHKS and CDR2 YYEKEE (reference sequence). The ends lost 4 bases at V and 4 bases at J; junction bases unmatched: 11. The CDR3 reads CASSRDPGQPYEQYF. The CDR3 DNA reads as TGTGCCAGCAGCCGCGACCCGGGACAGCCATACGAGCAGTACTTC.

This clone occurred a few times. This chain links TRBV2 with TRBJ1-2; unclear D gene. Germline-derived CDR1 and CDR2 are SNHLY and FYNNEI. Trimming took off 8 bases at V and 4 bases at J, with 14 bases between the two ends. This CDR3 has 13 amino acids. The CDR3 is CASCNSSFYGYTF. In DNA form, the CDR3 reads TGTGCCAGCTGTAACAGCTCCTTCTATGGCTACACCTTC. Filled out from reference TRBV2 and TRBJ1-2, the complete variable domain reads EPEVTQTPSHQVTQMGQEVILRCVPISNHLYFYWYRQILGQKVEFLVSFYNNEISEKSEIFDDQFSVERPDGSNFTLKIRSTKLEDSAMYFCASCNSSFYGYTFGSGTRLTVV.

The V gene is TRBV2, the J gene TRBJ2-3, with 14 bases aligning to TRBD2. V lost 6 bases and J lost 3; bases outside the gene matches: 14. The CDR3 sequence is 19 residues long. Germline lookup yields CDR1 SNHLY and CDR2 FYNNEI. CDR3 region: CASSARGLAGAIRTDTQYF. The CDR3 DNA reads TGTGCCAGCAGCGCGAGGGGACTAGCGGGGGCCATACGGACAGATACGCAGTATTTT.

The rearrangement joins TRBV6-5 to TRBJ2-5, with 9 bases lining up with TRBD2. CDR3 length: 16 amino acids. Germline-derived CDR1 and CDR2 are MNHEY and SVGAGI. Losses at the gene ends were 0 bases for V and 3 bases for J; bases not matched to a gene: 5. In nucleotides, the CDR3 is TGTGCCAGCAGTTACTCGATAGGCGGGGGGGAAGAGACCCAGTACTTC. Encoded protein: CASSYSIGGGEETQYF.

In this sample, this clone turned up once. The chain carries TRBV5-1 and TRBJ1-1; D is possibly TRBD1 (6 bases). Trimming took off 4 bases at V and 0 bases at J, with 19 bases between the two ends. The length of the CDR3 is 17 residues. Germline loops: CDR1 SGHRS, CDR2 YFSETQ. CDR3 protein: CASSLTGSSFVNTEAFF. The CDR3 bases are TGCGCCAGCAGCCTTACAGGGTCATCTTTCGTGAACACTGAAGCTTTCTTT.

The chain links TRBV6-1 to TRBJ1-1; tentative D call: TRBD1 (5 bases). This CDR3 contains 14 residues. Germline assignment: CDR1 MNHNS and CDR2 SASEGT. V shed 2 bases and J shed 1 base, with 8 bases lying between them. The CDR3 nucleotides are TGTGCCAGCAGTGAATGGCAGGGGAACACTGAAGCTTTCTTT. It translates to CASSEWQGNTEAFF.

The rearrangement uses TRBV6-4 and TRBJ2-3, with 14 bases aligning to TRBD2. Germline values: CDR1 MRHNA, CDR2 SNTAGT. Trimming removed 3 bases from V and 4 bases from J; junction bases left unmatched: 3. There are 16 residues in the CDR3. CDR3 region: CASSESTSGGADTQYF. CDR3 DNA sequence: TGTGCCAGCAGTGAATCGACTAGCGGGGGGGCAGATACGCAGTATTTT.